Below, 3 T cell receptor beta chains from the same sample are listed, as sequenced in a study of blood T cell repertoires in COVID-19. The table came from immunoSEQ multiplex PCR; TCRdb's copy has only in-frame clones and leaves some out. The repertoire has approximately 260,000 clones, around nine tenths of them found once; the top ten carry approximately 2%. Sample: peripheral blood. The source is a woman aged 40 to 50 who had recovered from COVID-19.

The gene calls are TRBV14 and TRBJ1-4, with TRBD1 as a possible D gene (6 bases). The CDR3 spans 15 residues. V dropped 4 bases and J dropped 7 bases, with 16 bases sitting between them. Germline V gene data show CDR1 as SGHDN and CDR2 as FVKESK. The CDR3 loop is CASSRAGGQGEKLFF. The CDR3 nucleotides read TGTGCCAGCAGCCGGGCGGGGGGGCAAGGTGAAAAACTGTTTTTT.

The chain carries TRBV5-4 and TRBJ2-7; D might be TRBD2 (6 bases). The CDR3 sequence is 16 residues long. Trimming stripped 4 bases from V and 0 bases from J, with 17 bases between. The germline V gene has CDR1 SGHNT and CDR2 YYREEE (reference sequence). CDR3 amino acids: CASSAVAAGLSYEQYF. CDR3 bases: TGTGCCAGCAGCGCCGTGGCAGCGGGCCTCTCCTACGAGCAGTACTTC.

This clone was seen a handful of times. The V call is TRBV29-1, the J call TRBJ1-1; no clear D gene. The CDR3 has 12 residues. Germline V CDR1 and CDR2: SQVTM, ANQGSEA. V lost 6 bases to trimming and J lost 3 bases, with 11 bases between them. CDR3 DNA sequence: TGCAGCGTGGGAGGGAGTTACACTGAAGCTTTCTTT. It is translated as CSVGGSYTEAFF.